This entry lists 7 T cell receptor beta chains sequenced from one sample in a study of radiotherapy plus CTLA-4 blockade in lung cancer. The assay was immunoSEQ multiplex PCR, and TCRdb's table has in-frame clones only and misses some. This table holds 80,000 or so clones, around 81% found once. Sequences were derived from peripheral blood, sampled from a patient treated with radiotherapy plus ipilimumab. The receptors were gathered from a human donor with non-small cell lung cancer whose response to radiotherapy plus ipilimumab could not be evaluated. Some clones in this sample may be carry-over from other donors' samples.

The V and J genes are TRBV11-1 and TRBJ1-1, with D perhaps matching TRBD1 (5 bases). Germline CDR1 and CDR2: SGHAT and FQDESV (reference sequence). This CDR3 has 13 amino acids. V lost 6 bases and J 1 base, leaving 9 bases between the germline ends. The DNA for the CDR3 is TGTGCCAGCAGTTTTGACAGGAACACTGAAGCTTTCTTT. Encoded protein: CASSFDRNTEAFF.

This rearrangement joins TRBV28 to TRBJ1-4; maybe TRBD1 (5 bases). The CDR3 has 15 amino acids. CDR1 and CDR2 (germline): MDHEN, SYDVKM. Trimming stripped 6 bases from V and 8 bases from J, with 19 bases between. CDR3 amino acids: CASSPWAGLNEKLFF. Written as DNA, the CDR3 is TGTGCCAGCAGCCCGTGGGCAGGGTTGAACGAAAAACTGTTTTTT.

The chain carries TRBV4-2 and TRBJ2-5; 8 positions agree with TRBD2. J gave up 2 bases and V 1 base, and 3 bases lay outside the gene matches. The CDR3 has 15 amino acids. CDR1 LGHNA and CDR2 YNFKEQ come from the germline V gene. CDR3 loop: CASSQGLARQETQYF. Written as DNA, the CDR3 is TGTGCCAGCAGCCAAGGACTAGCGCGGCAAGAGACCCAGTACTTC.

The gene calls are TRBV6-5 and TRBJ1-3, with a tentative D call TRBD1 (5 bases). Germline V gives CDR1 MNHEY, CDR2 SVGAGI. The CDR3 totals 13 residues. Deletions cut 10 bases from V and 7 bases from J, with 17 bases between. The CDR3 protein is CAISTGGLNTIYF. The CDR3 bases are TGTGCCATCAGCACAGGAGGGCTCAACACCATATATTTT.

CDR3 region: CASSLQGGTEAFF. The CDR3 coding sequence is TGTGCCAGCAGCTTACAGGGTGGGACTGAAGCTTTCTTT. The gene calls are TRBV7-9 and TRBJ1-1; a weak D match, TRBD1 (5 bases). The CDR3 is made up of 13 amino acids. Trimming pared 2 bases from V and 5 bases from J, leaving 9 bases between. In germline, CDR1 is SEHNR, CDR2 FQNEAQ (reference sequence).

The chain uses TRBV18 and TRBJ2-1; D remains unclear. The V end was cut by 0 bases, the J end by 7 bases, with 7 bases between. This CDR3 has 13 amino acids. In germline, CDR1 is KGHSH, CDR2 LQKENI. CDR3 sequence (DNA): TGTGCCAGCTCACCACCGTCCCAGAATGAGCAGTTCTTC. Amino acids: CASSPPSQNEQFF.

The V call is TRBV2, the J call TRBJ2-7; D remains unclear. Germline V gene data show CDR1 as SNHLY and CDR2 as FYNNEI. The CDR3 contains 12 residues. V lost 8 bases and J 3 bases, leaving 11 bases between the germline ends. The CDR3 DNA reads as TGTGCCAGCGAGGTGTCTTACTACGAGCAGTACTTC. Its translation: CASEVSYYEQYF.